This T cell receptor beta chain was obtained from a study of blood T cell repertoires in COVID-19. Produced via immunoSEQ multiplex PCR; TCRdb's table is partial and in-frame only. The table has about 290,000 clones, 75% to 90% seen once. The sample consisted of PBMCs or T cells enriched from blood (not recorded which). The clonotype was recovered from a woman in her thirties or forties who had recovered from COVID-19.

The CDR3 loop is CASRRSNVLINSPLHF. The CDR3 DNA reads TGTGCCAGCCGCCGATCTAATGTTCTTATTAATTCACCCCTCCACTTT. The chain employs TRBV11-2 and TRBJ1-6; D not resolved. V shed 8 bases and J shed 6 bases, with 20 bases lying between them. The CDR3 is 16 amino acids. CDR1 is SGHAT and CDR2 is FQNNGV in the germline V gene.